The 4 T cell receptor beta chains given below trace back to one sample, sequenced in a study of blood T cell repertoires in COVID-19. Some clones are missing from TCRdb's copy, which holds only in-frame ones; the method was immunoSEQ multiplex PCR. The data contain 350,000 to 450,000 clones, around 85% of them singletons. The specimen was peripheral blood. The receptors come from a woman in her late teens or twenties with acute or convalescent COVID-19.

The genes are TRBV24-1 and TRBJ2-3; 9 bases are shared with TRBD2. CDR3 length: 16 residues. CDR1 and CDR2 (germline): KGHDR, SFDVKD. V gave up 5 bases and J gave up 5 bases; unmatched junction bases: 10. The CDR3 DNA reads TGTGCCACCAGTGCCGTAGCGGGAGTAGGAGGAGATACGCAGTATTTT. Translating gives CATSAVAGVGGDTQYF.

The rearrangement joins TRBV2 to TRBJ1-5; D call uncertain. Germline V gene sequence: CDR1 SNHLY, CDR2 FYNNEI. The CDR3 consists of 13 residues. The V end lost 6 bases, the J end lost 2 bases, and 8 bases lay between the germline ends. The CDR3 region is CASRMAGNQPQHF. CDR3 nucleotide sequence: TGTGCCAGCAGGATGGCGGGCAATCAGCCCCAGCATTTT.

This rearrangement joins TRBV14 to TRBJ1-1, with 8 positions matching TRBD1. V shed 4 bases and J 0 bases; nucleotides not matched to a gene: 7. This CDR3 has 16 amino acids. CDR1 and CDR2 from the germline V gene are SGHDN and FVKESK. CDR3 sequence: CASSRRTGRLNTEAFF. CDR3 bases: TGTGCCAGCAGCCGACGGACAGGGCGATTGAACACTGAAGCTTTCTTT.

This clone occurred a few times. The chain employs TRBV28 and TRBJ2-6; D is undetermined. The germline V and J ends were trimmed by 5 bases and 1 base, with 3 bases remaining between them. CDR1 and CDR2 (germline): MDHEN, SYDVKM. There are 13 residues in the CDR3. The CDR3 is CASSVSGANVLTF. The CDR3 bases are TGTGCCAGCAGTGTATCTGGGGCCAACGTCCTGACTTTC.